The present T cell receptor beta chain was sequenced within a study of T-cell reconstitution after alpha-beta-depleted transplantation in children. This clonotype was observed at least ten times. Construction of the TCRbeta library involved unique molecular identifiers. From the PCR reads, TCRdb called clonotypes with MiXCR, one entry per CDR3 protein. The table includes some 200,000 distinct CDR3 sequences, about 9.6% detected once. CDR3 length: 15 residues. Germline V gene lookup returns CDR1 KGHDR and CDR2 SFDVKD. The junction had 9 bases not matched to a gene; V was cut back by 2 bases and J by 6 bases.

The origin of this receptor is a human donor who donated a stem cell graft to a child with SCID. The sample in question was PBMCs from the stem cell graft donor, obtained from the stem cell graft. The chain uses TRBV24-1 and TRBJ2-7, with TRBD1 identical over 7 bases. The CDR3 DNA follows: TGTGCCACCAGTGATTCGACAGGGAGCATCTCCGAGCAGTACTTC. This codes for CATSDSTGSISEQYF.